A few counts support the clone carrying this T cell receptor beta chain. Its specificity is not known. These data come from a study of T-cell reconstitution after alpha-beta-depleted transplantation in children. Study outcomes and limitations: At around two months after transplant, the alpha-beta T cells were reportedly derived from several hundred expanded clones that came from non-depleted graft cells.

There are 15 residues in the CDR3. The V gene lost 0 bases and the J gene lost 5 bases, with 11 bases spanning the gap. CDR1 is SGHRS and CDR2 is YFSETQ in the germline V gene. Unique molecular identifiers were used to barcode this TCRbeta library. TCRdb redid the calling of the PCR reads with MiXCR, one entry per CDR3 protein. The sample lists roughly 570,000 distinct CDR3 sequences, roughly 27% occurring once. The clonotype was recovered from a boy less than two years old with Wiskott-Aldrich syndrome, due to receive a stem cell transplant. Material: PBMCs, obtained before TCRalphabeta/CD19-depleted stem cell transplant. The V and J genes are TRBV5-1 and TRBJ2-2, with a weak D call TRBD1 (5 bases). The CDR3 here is CASSLGFSGTGELFF. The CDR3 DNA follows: TGCGCCAGCAGCTTGGGGTTTTCAGGGACCGGGGAGCTGTTTTTT. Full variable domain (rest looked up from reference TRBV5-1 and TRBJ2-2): KAGVTQTPRYLIKTRGQQVTLSCSPISGHRSVSWYQQTPGQGLQFLFEYFSETQRNKGNFPGRFSGRQFSNSRSEMNVSTLELGDSALYLCASSLGFSGTGELFFGEGSRLTVL.